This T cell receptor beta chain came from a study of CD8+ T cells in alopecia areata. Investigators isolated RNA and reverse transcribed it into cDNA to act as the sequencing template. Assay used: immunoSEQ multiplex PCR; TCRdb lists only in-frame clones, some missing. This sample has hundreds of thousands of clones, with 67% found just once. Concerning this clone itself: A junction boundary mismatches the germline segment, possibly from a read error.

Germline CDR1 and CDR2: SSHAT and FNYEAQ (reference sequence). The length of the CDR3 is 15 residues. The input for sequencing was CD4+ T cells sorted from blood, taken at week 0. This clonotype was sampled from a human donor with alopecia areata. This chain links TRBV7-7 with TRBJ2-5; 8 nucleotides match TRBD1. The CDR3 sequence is CASSLDPGGEKTQYF. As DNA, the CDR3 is TGTGCTAGCAGCTTAGATCCAGGGGGCGAGAAGACCCAGTACTTC.